This T cell receptor beta chain was observed in a study of CD8 T cells in ankylosing spondylitis. Broader study findings: Fewer than ten highly homologous variants made up a TCR beta motif, and this motif appeared characteristic of ankylosing spondylitis blood.

The CDR3 is 15 residues long. Germline V gives CDR1 SGHRS, CDR2 YFSETQ. V was pared by 4 bases and J by 2 bases, with 4 bases of the junction left unmatched. Each CDR3 protein is one row after TCRdb ran MiXCR on the 5' RACE reads. Of 100,000 to 150,000 distinct CDR3 sequences in the sample, approximately 9.7% were seen once. This clonotype was picked up many times. Antigen specificity is unknown. The sequence came from a male donor with ankylosing spondylitis or in good health (not recorded which). The chain employs TRBV5-1 and TRBJ2-5, with 11 bases aligning to TRBD2. The sample comprised blood, either unsorted or a sorted T cell fraction (not recorded which). CDR3 in amino acids: CASSMGLAAQETQYF. The CDR3 bases are TGCGCCAGCAGCATGGGACTAGCGGCTCAAGAGACCCAGTACTTC.